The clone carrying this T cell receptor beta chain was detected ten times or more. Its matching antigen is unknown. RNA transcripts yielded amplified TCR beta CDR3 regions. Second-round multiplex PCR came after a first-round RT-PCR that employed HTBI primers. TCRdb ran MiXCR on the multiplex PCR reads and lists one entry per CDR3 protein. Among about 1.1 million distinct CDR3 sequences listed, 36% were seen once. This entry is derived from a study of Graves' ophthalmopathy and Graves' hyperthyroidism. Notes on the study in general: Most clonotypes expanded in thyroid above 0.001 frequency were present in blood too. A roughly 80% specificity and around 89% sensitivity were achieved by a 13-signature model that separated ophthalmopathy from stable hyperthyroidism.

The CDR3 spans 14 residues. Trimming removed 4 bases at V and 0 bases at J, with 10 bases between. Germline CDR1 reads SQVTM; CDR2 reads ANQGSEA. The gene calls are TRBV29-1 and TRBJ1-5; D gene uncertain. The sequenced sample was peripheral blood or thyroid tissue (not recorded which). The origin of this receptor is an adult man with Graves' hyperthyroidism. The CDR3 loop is CSVGGPDSNQPQHF. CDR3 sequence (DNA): TGCAGCGTTGGCGGACCTGATAGCAATCAGCCCCAGCATTTT.